This T cell receptor beta chain was obtained from a study of regulatory T cells in long-lasting Graves disease. The overall study: The term persistent Graves' disease signified upward of 5 years on antithyroid drugs with positive TSH receptor antibodies.

This clonotype was counted many times. As yet, its antigen is unknown. Notes on the study in general: Persistent disease was characterized by preferential usage of TRBV28, TRBJ1-2 and TRBJ2-5. Relative to new patients (under 1,000), persistent patients exhibited greater sharing of public clonotypes (more than 2,500). TCR diversity in persistent Graves' patients was below that of newly diagnosed ones.

CDR1 is SGHAT, CDR2 FQNNGV, per germline. V lost 2 bases and J lost 4, with 11 bases in between. This CDR3 comprises 14 residues. Time point meaning: persistent/refractory GD, antithyroid drugs over 5 years with positive TRAb. From PBMCs, RNA was extracted and then used to make the TCR library. CDR3 regions were amplified by Arm-PCR using iRepertoire HTBI primers to build TCR beta libraries. TCRdb redid the calling of the multiplex PCR reads with MiXCR, one entry per CDR3 protein. This sample has 250,000 to 300,000 distinct CDR3 sequences; more than 20% occur once, and the top ten carry about 56%. The sample here was peripheral blood mononuclear cells (PBMCs), taken when the disease was refractory, from a patient treated with antithyroid drugs. This rearrangement joins TRBV11-2 to TRBJ1-1, with D hard to call. The source of this sequence is a female donor with Graves disease. The CDR3 region has the DNA TGTGCCAGCAGCTTAATACCCCAGGCCACTGAAGCTTTCTTT. Translated, it gives CASSLIPQATEAFF.